This TCR beta chain emerged from a study of blood T cell repertoires in COVID-19. This clone occurred once. In the authors' methods: For nucleated cells, counts were estimated from reference gene primer amplification. Sequencing was performed with immunoSEQ multiplex PCR; in TCRdb, only in-frame clones are kept and a portion is missing. V, J and clone size were drawn from that table, and D and trimming were deduced from the DNA. The top ten clones hold around 8.1% of a sample with roughly 190,000 clones, more than 75% of them seen once. CDR1 and CDR2 from the germline V gene are SGHDT and YYEEEE. V dropped 6 bases and J dropped 0 bases, with 10 bases sitting between them. The CDR3 contains 13 residues.

The V and J genes are TRBV5-6 and TRBJ2-7; no clear D gene. Sequenced: peripheral blood. This sequence originates from a woman aged 50 to 65 with active or convalescent COVID-19. CDR3 amino acids: CASTPSGSYEQYF. The CDR3 coding sequence is TGTGCCAGCACCCCCAGTGGCTCCTACGAGCAGTACTTC.